This TCR beta chain is drawn from a study of blood T cell repertoires in COVID-19. Study at large: Acute-phase and convalescent COVID-19 samples originated in the United States, Italy and Spain.

Germline lookup yields CDR1 KGHSH and CDR2 LQKENI. CDR3 length equals 15 residues. J gave up 0 bases and V 8 bases, and 5 bases lay outside the gene matches. Ages ranged from roughly 18 to 100 years, with residence in 24 US areas. Clinical history reported by participants formed the basis on which cohorts were assigned. In the source study's methods: It was from reference gene primer amplification that nucleated cell counts were estimated. Clones were read by immunoSEQ multiplex PCR, and TCRdb kept only the in-frame ones, dropping some. V, J and clone size reflect that table, while D and trimming were determined from the DNA. The sample has 150,000 to 200,000 clones, 88% seen once; the top ten hold 6.5% to 8.5%.

The chain joins TRBV18 to TRBJ1-2, with TRBD1 matching over 11 bases. The sequence came from a woman between 50 and 59 years old who had recovered from COVID-19. Sample: PBMCs or T cells enriched from blood (not recorded which). The CDR3 coding sequence is TGTGCCAGCGCAGGACAGGGGGCGGCTAACTATGGCTACACCTTC. This translates into CASAGQGAANYGYTF.